The table lists the clone carrying this T cell receptor beta chain with a few counts. Its target is unknown. This sample is part of a study of post-analysis software for immune sequencing data. The wider study: The disease courses covered relapsing-remitting, secondary progressive and progressive-relapsing multiple sclerosis.

Germline CDR1 reads SNHLY; CDR2 reads FYNNEI. V was pared by 6 bases and J by 10 bases, with 0 bases of the junction left unmatched. The CDR3 totals 11 residues. Presence of unique molecular identifiers characterized the TCR beta cDNA libraries. With about 0.9 to 11 million T cells as the source, some 500,000 cDNA molecules resulted. Via MiXCR, TCRdb re-called the PCR reads, giving one row per CDR3 protein. The sample contains hundreds of thousands of distinct CDR3 sequences, roughly 40% of which appear only once. Overall study findings and caveats: Higher frequency in patients than in controls was seen for roughly five TRBV segments, with TRBV5-6, TRBV5-1 and TRBV20-1 among them. When compared against controls, multiple sclerosis patients showed significantly lower normalized Chao1 diversity.

This TCR came from a girl aged 5 to 17 with multiple sclerosis. This chain joins TRBV2 and TRBJ2-4; TRBD1 aligns across 10 bases. The specimen sequenced was blood. The CDR3 sequence is CASRDRGIQYF. As DNA, the CDR3 is TGTGCCAGCAGGGACAGGGGGATTCAGTACTTC.